This is a list of T cell receptor beta chains from one sample in a study of persistence of HIV-infected CD4 T cells. Sequencing used immunoSEQ multiplex PCR; TCRdb keeps in-frame clones, though not all of them. The table lists about 32,000 clones, roughly three quarters of them singletons. Their specific antigens are unknown. The sequences come from CD4+ T cells sorted from PBMCs after roughly 18-hour stimulation, collected from a patient who received antiretroviral therapy. These receptors all come from an adult man with HIV who was CMV-seropositive. Both conserved end residues are part of each CDR3. Each record gives: clone size, V gene, J gene, D gene, CDR3 protein, CDR3 DNA. A D gene is named only where the DNA matches it firmly. The listing skips clone size in some rows; elsewhere it reads once, few, many or a size class.

NA,TRBV12-3/TRBV12-4,TRBJ2-2,NA,CASTWGRNGELFF,TGTGCCAGCACCTGGGGTCGAAACGGGGAGCTGTTTTTT
few,TRBV7-9,TRBJ1-3,NA,CASSLQAGNTIYF,TGTGCCAGCAGCTTACAAGCTGGAAACACCATATATTTT
NA,TRBV6-1,TRBJ2-3,NA,CASSEPGATYTDTQYF,TGTGCCAGCAGTGAACCCGGGGCAACTTACACAGATACGCAGTATTTT
NA,TRBV11-3,TRBJ2-2,NA,CASSPTRTGELFF,TGTGCCAGCAGCCCTACAAGAACCGGGGAGCTGTTTTTT
NA,TRBV5-5,TRBJ1-3,NA,CASSLTDASSGNTIYF,TGTGCCAGCAGCCTAACGGACGCCAGCTCTGGAAACACCATATATTTT
NA,TRBV11-3,TRBJ1-2,NA,CASSLDKMRGYTF,TGTGCCAGCAGCCTAGACAAGATGCGAGGCTACACCTTC
NA,TRBV30,TRBJ2-7,TRBD1,CAWSVLGTGVYEQYF,TGTGCCTGGAGTGTACTGGGGACAGGGGTTTACGAGCAGTACTTC
once,TRBV6-6,TRBJ1-3,NA,CASSPQGKWGNTIYF,TGTGCCAGCAGTCCCCAAGGGAAATGGGGAAACACCATATATTTT
NA,TRBV7-3,TRBJ1-6,TRBD1,CASSLGQAYNSPLHF,TGTGCCAGCAGCTTGGGACAGGCCTATAATTCACCCCTCCACTTT
few,TRBV6-6,TRBJ1-5,NA,CASSYSGRESQPQHF,TGTGCCAGCAGTTACTCGGGCAGGGAGAGTCAGCCCCAGCATTTT
NA,TRBV14,TRBJ2-1,TRBD2,CASSQDRIAGHNEQFF,TGTGCCAGCAGCCAAGATCGGATAGCGGGGCACAATGAGCAGTTCTTC
NA,TRBV14,TRBJ2-5,TRBD1,CASSQGGGRGETQYF,TGTGCCAGCAGCCAAGGAGGGGGCCGGGGAGAGACCCAGTACTTC
once,TRBV5-1,TRBJ1-1,NA,CASSFGGAHTEAFF,TGCGCCAGCAGCTTTGGGGGGGCGCACACTGAAGCTTTCTTT
NA,TRBV14,TRBJ2-3,NA,CASSQERGIGTDTQYF,TGTGCCAGCAGCCAAGAAAGAGGAATAGGCACAGATACGCAGTATTTT
NA,TRBV19,TRBJ2-7,NA,CASSHRDGYEQYF,TGTGCCAGTAGCCACCGGGACGGCTACGAGCAGTACTTC
NA,TRBV7-9,TRBJ1-3,NA,CASNANGNTIYF,TGTGCCAGCAATGCAAACGGGAACACCATATATTTT
few,TRBV5-1,TRBJ2-7,NA,CASSLDSQSYEQYF,TGCGCCAGCAGCTTGGATTCACAGTCCTACGAGCAGTACTTC
NA,TRBV29-1,TRBJ1-3,NA,CSARFPRRASGNTIYF,TGCAGCGCCAGGTTCCCGAGGAGAGCCTCTGGAAACACCATATATTTT
NA,TRBV5-1,TRBJ1-1,TRBD1,CASSLTGADPEAFF,TGCGCCAGCAGCTTGACAGGGGCTGACCCTGAAGCTTTCTTT
NA,TRBV7-9,TRBJ1-1,NA,CASSAGQYEEAFF,TGTGCCAGCAGCGCCGGCCAATACGAGGAAGCTTTCTTT
NA,TRBV3-1/TRBV3-2,TRBJ2-7,TRBD2,CASSGGRGVFYEQYF,TGTGCCAGCAGCGGTGGGCGGGGGGTCTTCTACGAGCAGTACTTC
NA,TRBV3-1/TRBV3-2,TRBJ2-7,TRBD1,CASRNTGGSEQYF,TGTGCCAGTCGGAATACAGGGGGCAGCGAGCAGTACTTC
NA,TRBV5-1,TRBJ2-1,NA,CASSSGSGHEQFF,TGCGCCAGCAGCAGTGGATCGGGGCATGAGCAGTTCTTC
NA,TRBV3-1/TRBV3-2,TRBJ2-6,NA,CASSSPAGQSNSGANVLTF,TGTGCCAGCAGTTCTCCCGCGGGACAGTCCAACTCTGGGGCCAACGTCCTGACTTTC
NA,TRBV18,TRBJ2-1,TRBD1,CASSQTGQGAVNEQFF,TGTGCCAGCTCACAAACCGGACAGGGGGCTGTAAATGAGCAGTTCTTC
NA,TRBV6-1,TRBJ2-3,NA,CASNGQKSTDTQYF,TGTGCCAGCAATGGCCAGAAAAGCACAGATACGCAGTATTTT
NA,TRBV28,TRBJ2-1,NA,CASSDPFYNEQFF,TGTGCCAGCTCGGACCCTTTTTACAATGAGCAGTTCTTC
once,TRBV18,TRBJ2-7,TRBD1,CASSLHRGEGYEQYF,TGTGCCAGCTCACTCCACAGGGGTGAAGGGTACGAGCAGTACTTC
NA,TRBV27,TRBJ2-5,NA,CASRKGQETQYF,TGTGCCAGCAGGAAAGGCCAAGAGACCCAGTACTTC
NA,TRBV10-1,TRBJ1-6,TRBD1,CASITQGVEISPLHF,TGCGCCAGCATAACCCAGGGGGTAGAGATTTCACCCCTCCACTTT
NA,TRBV18,TRBJ1-4,NA,CASSPPFQSYRACLPIGNEKLFF,TGTGCCAGCTCACCACCGTTTCAAAGTTACAGGGCGTGTCTCCCAATCGGAAATGAAAAACTGTTTTTT
NA,TRBV6-6,TRBJ1-4,TRBD1,CASSDRGNEKLFF,TGTGCCAGCTCGGACAGGGGGAATGAAAAACTGTTTTTT
NA,TRBV19,TRBJ2-1,TRBD1,CASSIGRDRGSNEQFF,TGTGCCAGTAGTATAGGCCGGGACAGGGGATCCAATGAGCAGTTCTTC
NA,TRBV28,TRBJ1-2,TRBD1,CASSLDRGRSYGYTF,TGTGCCAGCAGTCTGGACAGGGGGCGAAGCTATGGCTACACCTTC
few,TRBV6-6,TRBJ1-5,NA,CASSLDGTQISNQPQHF,TGTGCCAGCAGTCTAGACGGGACCCAAATTAGCAATCAGCCCCAGCATTTT
NA,TRBV12-3/TRBV12-4,TRBJ1-3,NA,CASSLGGPSQYF,TGTGCCAGCAGTTTAGGCGGGCCGTCACAATATTTT
NA,TRBV2,TRBJ1-5,NA,CASSKGTDYQPQHF,TGTGCCAGCAGTAAAGGGACCGATTATCAGCCCCAGCATTTT
NA,TRBV6-5,TRBJ1-5,NA,CASLGGGNQPQHF,TGTGCCAGTTTGGGGGGAGGGAATCAGCCCCAGCATTTT
NA,TRBV5-4,TRBJ2-7,TRBD1,CASSLAGGTAYEQYF,TGTGCCAGCAGCTTGGCAGGGGGTACAGCCTACGAGCAGTACTTC
few,TRBV19,TRBJ2-4,TRBD2,CASNGKLAGAKNIQYF,TGTGCCAGTAATGGGAAACTAGCGGGGGCCAAAAACATTCAGTACTTC
NA,TRBV5-1,TRBJ2-7,NA,CASSSRGVGTYEQYF,TGCGCCAGCAGCTCGAGGGGGGTAGGAACCTACGAGCAGTACTTC
NA,TRBV7-2,TRBJ2-3,NA,CASSLERGSGTQYF,TGTGCCAGCAGCTTAGAACGGGGGTCAGGGACGCAGTATTTT
once,TRBV7-7,TRBJ2-3,TRBD2,CASSLGLAPPDTQYF,TGTGCCAGCAGCTTAGGACTAGCACCCCCAGATACGCAGTATTTT
few,TRBV18,TRBJ1-3,NA,CASSPPGSSGNTIYF,TGTGCCAGCTCACCACCGGGGTCCTCTGGAAACACCATATATTTT
NA,TRBV6-1,TRBJ1-5,NA,CASSDSKGDGNQPQHF,TGTGCCAGCAGTGATTCGAAGGGAGATGGCAATCAGCCCCAGCATTTT
NA,TRBV6-2/TRBV6-3,TRBJ2-3,NA,CASSSTHGLPDTQYF,TGTGCCAGCAGTTCCACACACGGACTCCCAGATACGCAGTATTTT
NA,TRBV6-5,TRBJ1-6,TRBD1,CASSPDRDISPLHF,TGTGCCAGCAGCCCCGACAGGGATATTTCACCCCTCCACTTT
once,TRBV6-5,TRBJ1-1,NA,CASSYRPQGTEAFF,TGTGCCAGCAGTTACCGTCCCCAGGGCACTGAAGCTTTCTTT
NA,TRBV12-3/TRBV12-4,TRBJ1-5,TRBD1,CASRTGRAQPQHF,TGTGCCAGCAGGACAGGGCGGGCCCAGCCCCAGCATTTT
NA,TRBV6-5,TRBJ1-1,NA,CASSYAAGTTTEAFF,TGTGCCAGCAGTTACGCGGCGGGTACGACCACTGAAGCTTTCTTT
NA,TRBV7-9,TRBJ1-2,TRBD1,CASSFRQGGGYTF,TGTGCCAGCAGCTTCCGGCAAGGGGGCGGCTACACCTTC
few,TRBV7-9,TRBJ1-2,NA,CASSPSTGFYGYTF,TGTGCCAGCAGCCCTTCGACAGGTTTCTATGGCTACACCTTC
NA,TRBV7-9,TRBJ1-4,NA,CASSSMGEKLFF,TGTGCCAGCAGCTCGATGGGTGAAAAACTGTTTTTT
NA,TRBV20-1,TRBJ2-1,NA,CSAYRGGEQFF,TGCAGTGCTTACAGGGGGGGTGAGCAGTTCTTC
NA,TRBV19,TRBJ1-2,NA,CASSIEGLGYGYTF,TGTGCCAGTAGTATAGAGGGGCTCGGCTATGGCTACACCTTC